This T cell receptor (beta chain) comes out of a study of cytomegalovirus exposure and HLA in healthy donors. The PCR was carried out with 60 Vbeta primers and 13 Jbeta primers. Clones were sequenced by immunoSEQ multiplex PCR, and TCRdb holds only the in-frame ones, with some missing. In the table there are more than 75,000 clones, about 76% of which are singletons. This clone has just a few counts. The target antigen is unknown. Donors consisted of healthy bone marrow donors. Notes on the study in general: From TCR beta sequences, most subjects' HLA-A and HLA-B alleles were reportedly predicted accurately. There were some public TCRs occurring in many donors, but most TCR sequences were rare. The presence/absence work took it that sequencing depth was about the same across donors.

The CDR3 spans 14 residues. Germline V lookup: CDR1 MRHNA, CDR2 SNTAGT. Trimming stripped 6 bases from V and 4 bases from J, with 15 bases between. The rearrangement uses TRBV6-4 and TRBJ1-1; weak D call: TRBD1 (5 bases). Sequenced: PBMCs. The sequence derives from a woman in her thirties or forties in good health and CMV-seropositive. CDR3 in amino acids: CASRNTDRGTEAFF. CDR3 sequence (DNA): TGTGCCAGCAGGAATACTGACAGAGGCACTGAAGCTTTCTTT.